Presented here are 16 T cell receptor beta chains from one specimen sequenced in a study of T cell responses to AZD1222 COVID-19 vaccine. TCRdb keeps only in-frame clones here, not all; method: immunoSEQ multiplex PCR. The sample comprises about 150,000 clones, approximately 85% of which are singletons, and around 4.1% rests with the top ten. The sequencing used peripheral blood, collected on day 0 of MenACWY control vaccination. The receptors were gathered from an adult in good health.

The genes are TRBV4-1 and TRBJ1-2; 7 bases are shared with TRBD1. The V gene end was trimmed by 1 base and the J gene end by 7 bases; junction bases not matched to a gene: 6. Germline-derived CDR1 and CDR2 are MGHRA and YSYEKL. The CDR3 covers 14 residues. This CDR3 reads CASSQAGGTVGYTF. The CDR3 coding sequence is TGCGCCAGCAGCCAAGCAGGGGGGACGGTTGGCTACACCTTC.

V usage is TRBV20-1 and J usage is TRBJ2-3; the D is unclear. Looked up from germline, CDR1 is DFQATT and CDR2 is SNEGSKA (reference sequence). The ends were cut back, 6 bases at V and 5 bases at J, with 9 bases in the middle. The CDR3 is made up of 11 amino acids. CDR3: CSATTRDTQYF. As DNA, the CDR3 is TGCAGTGCCACAACGCGAGATACGCAGTATTTT.

This sequence joins TRBV7-2 and TRBJ2-3, with TRBD2 matching 8 bases. The junction had 12 bases not matched to a gene; V was cut back by 1 base and J by 9 bases. Per germline, CDR1 SGHTA and CDR2 FQGNSA. The CDR3 totals 16 residues. The CDR3 coding sequence is TGTGCCAGCAGCTTAGTCCGTGCGGGGGGTCTCGTCACGCAGTATTTT. As protein: CASSLVRAGGLVTQYF.

This clone was seen just once. The chain joins TRBV27 to TRBJ1-2; D remains unclear. Germline lookup yields CDR1 MNHEY and CDR2 SMNVEV (reference sequence). The V and J ends lost 4 bases and 2 bases respectively, with 8 bases between them. The CDR3 has 13 residues. The CDR3: CASSSGMNYGYTF. CDR3 bases: TGTGCCAGCAGTTCCGGGATGAACTATGGCTACACCTTC.

The chain joins TRBV5-1 to TRBJ2-1, with D possibly being TRBD1 (8 bases). Looked up from germline, CDR1 is SGHRS and CDR2 is YFSETQ. The CDR3 runs 12 residues. Trimming took off 4 bases at V and 13 bases at J, with 15 bases between the two ends. CDR3: CASSIGQGLQFF. As DNA, the CDR3 is TGCGCCAGCAGCATAGGACAGGGACTACAGTTCTTC.

This clone was found once. The chain joins TRBV6-5 to TRBJ1-5, with unresolved D. The germline V gene has CDR1 MNHEY and CDR2 SVGAGI. This CDR3 contains 12 residues. The V end was cut by 10 bases, the J end by 3 bases, with 10 bases between. CDR3 coding DNA: TGTGCCACCCCGGATGACAATCAGCCCCAGCATTTT. Translated, it gives CATPDDNQPQHF.

The J gene is TRBJ1-4, the V gene TRBV5-1; D is undetermined. Germline assignment: CDR1 SGHRS and CDR2 YFSETQ. The length of the CDR3 is 15 residues. V lost 5 bases, J lost 7 bases, and 18 bases lay in between. This chain's CDR3 is CASSVAGAPAEKLFF. For the CDR3, the DNA is TGCGCCAGCAGTGTAGCAGGAGCCCCCGCTGAAAAACTGTTTTTT.

The V and J genes are TRBV19 and TRBJ1-2, with TRBD1 as a possible D gene (6 bases). Germline loops: CDR1 LNHDA, CDR2 SQIVND (reference sequence). The CDR3 loop spans 15 amino acids. V shed 6 bases and J shed 0 bases, with 14 bases lying between them. The CDR3 DNA reads TGTGCCAGTAGACCTGACAGGCCAGCTAACTATGGCTACACCTTC. Translation: CASRPDRPANYGYTF.

This chain uses TRBV11-2 with TRBJ1-4; 7 bases line up with TRBD1. Germline CDR1 reads SGHAT; CDR2 reads FQNNGV. The CDR3 runs 15 residues. V was clipped by 1 base and J by 4 bases; unmatched bases: 3. The CDR3 region is CASSLAGGGNEKLFF. The DNA for the CDR3 is TGTGCCAGCAGCTTAGCAGGGGGAGGTAATGAAAAACTGTTTTTT.

The V call is TRBV3-1 (or the pseudogene TRBV3-2), the J call TRBJ2-2; D gene ambiguous. Germline V CDR1 and CDR2: LGHDT, YNNKEL (reference sequence). The V and J ends lost 2 bases and 5 bases respectively, with 12 bases between them. CDR3 length equals 15 residues. CDR3 protein: CASSQPTSLTGELFF. Here the CDR3 DNA reads TGTGCCAGCAGCCAACCCACCTCCTTAACCGGGGAGCTGTTTTTT.

The J gene is TRBJ2-2, the V gene TRBV24-1; the D gene is possibly TRBD1 (6 bases). This CDR3 has 12 amino acids. V lost 12 bases and J lost 8, with 15 bases in between. Germline V CDR1 and CDR2: KGHDR, SFDVKD. CDR3 coding DNA: TGTGCCTCAGGGGTCCATACGGGGGAGCTGTTTTTT. Translated, it gives CASGVHTGELFF.

The V call is TRBV28, the J call TRBJ2-3, with TRBD1 identical over 8 bases. Germline assignment: CDR1 MDHEN and CDR2 SYDVKM. J lost 6 bases, V lost 4 bases, and 9 bases had no gene match. The CDR3 has 15 amino acids. The CDR3 loop reads CASSSQGAKGDTQYF. The CDR3, as DNA: TGTGCCAGCAGTTCCCAGGGGGCCAAAGGGGATACGCAGTATTTT.

This clone was seen only once. V is TRBV27 and J is TRBJ1-2; possible D gene TRBD1, 5 bases. The germline V and J ends were trimmed by 2 bases and 6 bases, with 19 bases remaining between them. Germline V CDR1 and CDR2: MNHEY, SMNVEV (reference sequence). The CDR3 consists of 16 residues. The CDR3 sequence: CASSLDPRGIQDGYTF. The CDR3 DNA reads TGTGCCAGCAGTTTAGACCCCCGGGGGATACAGGATGGCTACACCTTC.

The V and J genes are TRBV4-1 and TRBJ1-2, with D uncertain. The CDR3 covers 17 residues. V shed 0 bases and J shed 1 base, with 15 bases lying between them. CDR1 MGHRA and CDR2 YSYEKL come from the germline V gene. The CDR3 loop reads CASSQDKFARLNYGYTF. CDR3 bases: TGCGCCAGCAGCCAAGATAAGTTCGCCAGACTTAACTATGGCTACACCTTC.

The chain joins TRBV14 to TRBJ2-3, with a weak D call TRBD2 (5 bases). Trimming left V 1 base short and J 2 bases short, with 7 bases between. The CDR3 consists of 14 residues. Germline V gene lookup returns CDR1 SGHDN and CDR2 FVKESK. The CDR3 DNA is TGTGCCAGCAGCCAAGCGGGGTTCACAGATACGCAGTATTTT. Encoded protein: CASSQAGFTDTQYF.

This clone was observed a few times. The V gene is TRBV5-1, the J gene TRBJ2-7, with 7 bases fitting TRBD2. Looked up from germline, CDR1 is SGHRS and CDR2 is YFSETQ. V was pared by 0 bases and J by 3 bases, with 3 bases of the junction left unmatched. This CDR3 has 14 residues. CDR3 in DNA: TGCGCCAGCAGCTTGGCTAGCGGATTCTACGAGCAGTACTTC. The encoded protein is CASSLASGFYEQYF. The whole variable domain, remainder taken from reference TRBV5-1 and TRBJ2-7, is KAGVTQTPRYLIKTRGQQVTLSCSPISGHRSVSWYQQTPGQGLQFLFEYFSETQRNKGNFPGRFSGRQFSNSRSEMNVSTLELGDSALYLCASSLASGFYEQYFGPGTRLTVT.